This T cell receptor (beta chain) was retrieved from a study of Ad26.COV2.S vaccination and SARS-CoV-2 variants. Background on the study: Administration of Ad26.COV2.S was intramuscular, either once or twice 56 days apart.

Stated treatment: approximately 18 received Ad26.COV2.S at low or high dose, single or two shots; about 5 received placebo; per-sample allocation not given. After the first vaccine or placebo injection, samples were drawn on day 63. Produced via immunoSEQ multiplex PCR; TCRdb's table is partial and in-frame only. The data contain 350,000 to 600,000 clones, about 88% of them singletons. General study points: Recipients of vaccine and of placebo showed similar breadth of their non-spike TCR repertoires. Measurements of TCR breadth and depth may have given underestimates of the total T cell responses.

V dropped 3 bases and J dropped 4 bases, with 9 bases sitting between them. The CDR3 is made up of 13 amino acids. Remarks on this clone: The antigen is unknown.

This clonotype originated in a person aged 18-65 years who received the Ad26.COV2.S COVID-19 vaccine or a placebo. V is TRBV12-3 or TRBV12-4 and J is TRBJ1-1, with no clear D. The sequences come from peripheral blood, collected in a trial of Ad26.COV2.S vaccine versus placebo. The CDR3: CASSLREFTEAFF. The DNA for the CDR3 is TGTGCCAGCAGTTTGCGGGAGTTCACTGAAGCTTTCTTT.